This T cell receptor (beta chain) was identified in a study of a mutant IDH1 vaccine in newly diagnosed glioma (dated by TCRdb to about 2021). The study in broad terms: Patients received eight vaccinations in weeks 1, 3, 5, 7, 11, 15, 19 and 23, corresponding to visits V03 through V10. Prior to enrollment, standard therapy consisting of radiotherapy alone, temozolomide alone, or radiochemotherapy with temozolomide had been administered to patients, with the combination being received by most patients. Of the 32 patients who were treated, approximately 62% were male and roughly 40% were female, and the mean age was about 40 years. Six visits were used for peripheral blood collection: V03 (baseline), V05, V07, V10, V12 and V13. Longitudinal TCRB deep sequencing was performed for 20 to 25 treated patients wherever samples were available for exploratory analyses. Vaccination was initiated 4-6 weeks after radiotherapy alone, or concurrently with temozolomide cycles in the chemotherapy-containing groups. Here is what the overall study found, with its caveats: The authors stated that sample limitations prevented analyses of patient blood samples from being reproduced. Pseudoprogression appeared unrelated to alterations in the top peripheral T cell clonotypes detected by TCRB sequencing. Selection of PBMC samples for TCRB deep sequencing was based on availability. Immune responses induced by the vaccine were seen in over 80% of patients across multiple MHC alleles.

Receptors were amplified or captured by the immunoSEQ multiplex PCR assay. Following the manufacturer's protocol, the hsTCRB Kit was used to amplify rearranged TCR beta chain sequences. Sequencing of TCRB libraries was carried out on an Illumina MiSeq. On the study's bioinformatics: The kit vendor's proprietary platform handled demultiplexing, trimming and gene mapping. TCRdb took over this immuneACCESS table, retaining in-frame rearrangements with V and J assigned. Such tables are incomplete; in checked studies, under half of the missing clones stem from an unresolved V gene, and the remainder is unexplained. V and J calls and clone size come straight from that table; D and trimming were deduced from the DNA. The sample data list some 26,000 clones, and approximately 78% of these were observed just once. Jointly, the top ten make up about 15% of the sample. Taken with the paper, the label for time point translates to: week 23, last vaccination. Each vaccine dose was 300 ug of a 20-mer mutant IDH1 peptide in Montanide, given subcutaneously with topical imiquimod. The donors had newly diagnosed IDH1-mutant astrocytomas of WHO grade 3 or 4 that showed loss of nuclear ATRX. The samples were drawn from NOA16, a multicentre, single-arm, open-label phase I trial in Germany that tested a mutant IDH1 peptide vaccine in humans for the first time. Genomic DNA for TCRB sequencing was extracted from EDTA blood using the DNeasy Blood and Tissue Kit.

A single count supports this clone. No antigen is known for it. Per-nucleotide qualities are absent, and no much larger clonotype sits a single base away. This TCR was sampled from a woman between 25 and 40 years old with glioma. Sequencing used PBMCs, obtained from a glioma patient whose treatment included an IDH1 peptide vaccine.

In nucleotides, the sequence is TGTGCCATATATGGCTACACCTTC. It encodes CAIYGYTF. The sequence links TRBV19 to TRBJ1-2; no D gene can be assigned with confidence. The junction carries 2 bases between V and J, which are trimmed by 10 bases and 5 bases respectively. Reading the germline V gene (reference sequence) gives CDR1 LNHDA and CDR2 SQIVND. The CDR3 measures 8 amino acids from cysteine to phenylalanine. Of all the DNA, just the CDR3 is kept, 24 bases in frame from base 1.